The sequence of this T cell receptor (beta chain) was determined in a study of PD-L1 blockade in urothelial cancer. The sample's time point: pretreatment peripheral blood. Germline values: CDR1 SGHDT, CDR2 YYEEEE. V trimming: 4 bases; J trimming: 8 bases; junction bases outside the gene matches: 5. CDR3 length: 15 amino acids. Sequenced by immunoSEQ multiplex PCR; TCRdb stores in-frame clones only, minus some. Of around 63,000 clones listed, 75% to 85% are singletons. The input for sequencing was PBMCs, taken around atezolizumab (anti-PD-L1) treatment. The chain is built from TRBV5-6 and TRBJ2-2; 13 bases align to TRBD2. The sequence was obtained from a man between 65 and 85 years old with urothelial cancer. The CDR3 loop reads CASSPQLAGGGELFF. Written as DNA, the CDR3 is TGTGCCAGCAGCCCGCAACTAGCGGGAGGGGGGGAGCTGTTTTTT.